This T cell receptor beta chain was recovered during a study of control samples from healthy donors and cancer patients. The method was immunoSEQ multiplex PCR; TCRdb's version includes in-frame clones alone and lacks a portion of them. The repertoire includes more than 150,000 clones, 85% to 95% of them detected once, and 1.4% to 1.5% sits in the top ten. This CDR3 comprises 16 residues. After removal of 4 bases from V and 7 bases from J, the junction contained 8 bases not matched to a gene. CDR1 and CDR2 (germline): SGHTS, YDEGEE. This TCR derives from a man between 18 and 29 years old in good health. The chain links TRBV5-8 to TRBJ1-6; 10 nucleotides align to TRBD1. Specimen: blood. The chain's CDR3 is CASSLSPTGGNSPLHF. In nucleotides, the CDR3 is TGTGCCAGCAGCCTTTCACCGACAGGGGGCAATTCACCCCTCCACTTT.